This T cell receptor beta chain was captured by sequencing in a study of blood T cell repertoires in COVID-19. Profiled with immunoSEQ multiplex PCR; TCRdb holds only in-frame clones, not every one. The repertoire has around 380,000 clones, 81% of them found once; the top ten carry 1.1%. Trimming took 0 bases from V and 8 from J; bases not matched to a gene: 4. Germline loops: CDR1 GTSNPN, CDR2 SVGIG (reference sequence). This CDR3 is 14 amino acids long. V and J are TRBV30 and TRBJ1-4; 9 bases agree with TRBD1. Sequenced input: peripheral blood. The receptor's source is a human donor with acute or convalescent COVID-19. The donor label of this sample is uncertain. The CDR3 bases are TGTGCCTGGAGTGTAAACAGGGGGCGCGAAAAACTGTTTTTT. Protein sequence: CAWSVNRGREKLFF. Based on the CDR3 plus reference TRBV30 and TRBJ1-4, the full variable domain is SQTIHQWPATLVQPVGSPLSLECTVEGTSNPNLYWYRQAAGRGLQLLFYSVGIGQISSEVPQNLSASRPQDRQFILSSKKLLLSDSGFYLCAWSVNRGREKLFFGSGTQLSVL.